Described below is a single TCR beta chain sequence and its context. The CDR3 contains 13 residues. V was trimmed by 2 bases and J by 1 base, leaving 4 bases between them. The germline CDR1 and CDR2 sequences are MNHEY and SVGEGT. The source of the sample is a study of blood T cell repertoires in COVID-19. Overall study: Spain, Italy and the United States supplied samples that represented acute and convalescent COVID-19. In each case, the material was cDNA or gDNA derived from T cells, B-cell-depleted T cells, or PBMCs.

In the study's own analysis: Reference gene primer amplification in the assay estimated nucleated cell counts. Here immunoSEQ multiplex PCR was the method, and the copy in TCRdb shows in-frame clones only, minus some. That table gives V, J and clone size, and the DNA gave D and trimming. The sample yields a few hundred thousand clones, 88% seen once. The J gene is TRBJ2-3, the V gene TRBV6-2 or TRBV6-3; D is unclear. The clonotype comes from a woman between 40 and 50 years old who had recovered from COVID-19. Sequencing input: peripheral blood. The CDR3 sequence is CASSYLRTDTQYF. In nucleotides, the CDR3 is TGTGCCAGCAGTTACCTCCGCACAGATACGCAGTATTTT.